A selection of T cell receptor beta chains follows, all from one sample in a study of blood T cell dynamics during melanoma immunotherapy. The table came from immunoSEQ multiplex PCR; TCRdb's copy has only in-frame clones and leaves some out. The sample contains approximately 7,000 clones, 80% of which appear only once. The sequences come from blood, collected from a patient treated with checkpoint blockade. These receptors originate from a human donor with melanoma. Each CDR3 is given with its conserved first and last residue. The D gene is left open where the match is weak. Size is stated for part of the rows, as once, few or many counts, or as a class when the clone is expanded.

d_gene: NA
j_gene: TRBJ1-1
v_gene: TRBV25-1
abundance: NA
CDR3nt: TGTGCCAGCAGTGATCACGGGTGGGCTGAAGCTTTCTTT
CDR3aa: CASSDHGWAEAFF

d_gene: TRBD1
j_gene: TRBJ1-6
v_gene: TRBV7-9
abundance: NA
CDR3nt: TGTGCCAGCAGCCCTACCTCCGGGACAGAAAATTCACCCCTCCACTTT
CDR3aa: CASSPTSGTENSPLHF

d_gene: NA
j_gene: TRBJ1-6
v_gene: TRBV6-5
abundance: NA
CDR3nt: TGTGCCAGCAGTCCCGGGGAGGGCTATAATTCACCCCTCCACTTT
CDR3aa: CASSPGEGYNSPLHF

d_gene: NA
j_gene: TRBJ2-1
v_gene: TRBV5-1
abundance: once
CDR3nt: TGCGCCAGCAGCTTGGACCCCACCTCGAACAATGAGCAGTTCTTC
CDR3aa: CASSLDPTSNNEQFF

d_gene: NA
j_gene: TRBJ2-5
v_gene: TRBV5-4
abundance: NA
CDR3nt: TGTGCCAGCAGCTTGGAACAGGGTCAAGAGACCCAGTACTTC
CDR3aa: CASSLEQGQETQYF

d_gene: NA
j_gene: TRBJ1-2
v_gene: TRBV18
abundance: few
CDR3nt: TGTGCCAGCTCACACTCCCGGGACTCCTATGGCTACACCTTC
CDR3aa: CASSHSRDSYGYTF

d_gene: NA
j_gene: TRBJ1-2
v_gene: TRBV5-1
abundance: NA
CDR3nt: TGCGCCAGCAGCTCTTCGTCCGGGGCGACAGAGAATGGCTACACCTTC
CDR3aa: CASSSSSGATENGYTF

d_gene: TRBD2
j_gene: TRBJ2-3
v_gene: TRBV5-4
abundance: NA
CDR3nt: TGTGCCAGCAGCGCCAGACTAGCGGGGAGCACAGATACGCAGTATTTT
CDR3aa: CASSARLAGSTDTQYF

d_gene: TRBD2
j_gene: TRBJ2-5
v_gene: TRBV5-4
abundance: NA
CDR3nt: TGTGCCAGCAGCTTGGGCGGGGGGGGCCAAGAGACCCAGTACTTC
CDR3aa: CASSLGGGGQETQYF

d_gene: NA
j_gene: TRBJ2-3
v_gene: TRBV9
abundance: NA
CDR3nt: TGTGCCAGCAGCGTAGGACCTCCGGATACGCAGTATTTT
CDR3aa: CASSVGPPDTQYF